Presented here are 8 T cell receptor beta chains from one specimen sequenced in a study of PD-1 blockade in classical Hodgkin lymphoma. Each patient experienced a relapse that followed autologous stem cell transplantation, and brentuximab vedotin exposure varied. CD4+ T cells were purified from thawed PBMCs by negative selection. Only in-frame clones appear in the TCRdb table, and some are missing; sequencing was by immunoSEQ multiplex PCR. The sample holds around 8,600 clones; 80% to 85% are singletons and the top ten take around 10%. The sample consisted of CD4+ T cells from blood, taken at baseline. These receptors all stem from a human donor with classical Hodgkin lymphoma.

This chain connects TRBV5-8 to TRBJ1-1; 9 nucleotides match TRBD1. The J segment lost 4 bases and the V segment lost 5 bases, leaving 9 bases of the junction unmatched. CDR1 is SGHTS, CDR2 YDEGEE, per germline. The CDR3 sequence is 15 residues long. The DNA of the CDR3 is TGTGCCAGCAGAGGGGACAGGGTTGTTTCCACTGAAGCTTTCTTT. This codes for CASRGDRVVSTEAFF. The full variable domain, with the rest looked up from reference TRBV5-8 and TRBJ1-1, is EAGVTQSPTHLIKTRGQQATLRCSPISGHTSVYWYQQALGLGLQFLLWYDEGEERNRGNFPPRFSGRQFPNYSSELNVNALELEDSALYLCASRGDRVVSTEAFFGQGTRLTVV.

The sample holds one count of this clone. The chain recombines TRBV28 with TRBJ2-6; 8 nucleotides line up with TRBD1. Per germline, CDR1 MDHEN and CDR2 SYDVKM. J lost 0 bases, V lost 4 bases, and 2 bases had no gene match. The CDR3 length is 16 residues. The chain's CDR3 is CASSWDRTSGANVLTF. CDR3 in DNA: TGTGCCAGCAGTTGGGACAGGACCTCTGGGGCCAACGTCCTGACTTTC.

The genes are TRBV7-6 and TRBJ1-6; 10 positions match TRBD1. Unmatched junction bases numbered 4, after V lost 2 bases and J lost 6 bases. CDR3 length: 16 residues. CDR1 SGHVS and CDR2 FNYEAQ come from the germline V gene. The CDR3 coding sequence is TGTGCCAGCAGCTTAATGGGACAGGGGTTTAATTCACCCCTCCACTTT. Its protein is CASSLMGQGFNSPLHF.

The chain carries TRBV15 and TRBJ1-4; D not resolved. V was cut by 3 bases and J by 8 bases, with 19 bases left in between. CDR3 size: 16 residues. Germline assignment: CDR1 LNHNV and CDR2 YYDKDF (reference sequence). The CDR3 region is CATSSSEGKRKEKLFF. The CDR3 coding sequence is TGTGCCACCAGCAGCTCGGAAGGGAAGAGAAAAGAAAAACTGTTTTTT.

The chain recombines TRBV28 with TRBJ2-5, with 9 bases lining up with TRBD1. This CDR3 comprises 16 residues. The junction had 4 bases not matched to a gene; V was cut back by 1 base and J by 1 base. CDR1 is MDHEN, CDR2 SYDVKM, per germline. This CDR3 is CASSLLGTGSQETQYF. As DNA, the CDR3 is TGTGCCAGCAGTTTATTGGGGACAGGGTCCCAAGAGACCCAGTACTTC.

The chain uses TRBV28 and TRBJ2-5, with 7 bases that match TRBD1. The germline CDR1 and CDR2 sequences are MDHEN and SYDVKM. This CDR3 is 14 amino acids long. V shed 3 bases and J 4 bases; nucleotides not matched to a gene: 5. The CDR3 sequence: CASSFSRGTETQYF. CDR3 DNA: TGTGCCAGCAGTTTCAGCAGGGGGACAGAGACCCAGTACTTC.

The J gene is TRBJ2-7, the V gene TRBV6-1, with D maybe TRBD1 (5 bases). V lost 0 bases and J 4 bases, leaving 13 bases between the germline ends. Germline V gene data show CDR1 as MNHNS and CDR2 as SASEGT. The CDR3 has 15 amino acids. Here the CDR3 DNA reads TGTGCCAGCAGTGAAGCCGCGCAGGGTGGGTACGAGCAGTACTTC. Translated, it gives CASSEAAQGGYEQYF.

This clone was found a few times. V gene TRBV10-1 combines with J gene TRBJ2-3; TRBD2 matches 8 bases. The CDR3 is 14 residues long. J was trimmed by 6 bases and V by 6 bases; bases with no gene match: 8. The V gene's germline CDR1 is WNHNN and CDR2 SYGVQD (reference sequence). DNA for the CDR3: TGCGCCAGCAGCCCTAGCGGGCGTGACGATACGCAGTATTTT. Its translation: CASSPSGRDDTQYF.